This T cell receptor beta chain originates from a study of blood T cell repertoires in COVID-19. Looking at the study overall: COVID-19 samples collected from the United States, Italy and Spain covered acute and convalescent phases.

The CDR3 is made up of 18 amino acids. V lost 0 bases and J lost 0; bases outside the gene matches: 8. Germline CDR1 is SGDLS and CDR2 is YYNGEE. In the original workflow: Estimation of nucleated cell counts relied on the amplification of reference gene primers. Clones were sequenced by immunoSEQ multiplex PCR, and TCRdb holds only the in-frame ones, with some missing. Clone size and the V and J calls come from that table; the DNA yielded D and trimming. The data contain around 200,000 clones, roughly 80% of them singletons. What was sequenced was peripheral blood. The chain couples TRBV9 to TRBJ2-4; 8 bases match TRBD1. The clonotype was recovered from a woman in her fifties or sixties with acute or convalescent COVID-19. This chain's CDR3 is CASSVEDRGYGAKNIQYF. The CDR3 nucleotides read TGTGCCAGCAGCGTAGAAGACAGGGGTTACGGAGCCAAAAACATTCAGTACTTC.